What follows are 3 T cell receptor beta chains derived from one specimen sequenced in a study of persistence of HIV-infected CD4 T cells. Their cognate antigens are unknown. Overlapping HIV-1 Gag 15-mer peptides at 0.95 to 1 ug per peptide per mL were used. Memory cells lacking CD40L and CD69 with high CD45RO were sorted. Sequencing used immunoSEQ version 4 in survey mode. Profiling relied on immunoSEQ multiplex PCR, and the TCRdb table lists in-frame clones only, not all of them. The sample carries roughly 60,000 clones, less than 85% recorded once. The sample in question was CD4+ T cells sorted from PBMCs after approximately 19-hour stimulation, obtained from a patient who received antiretroviral therapy. These receptors were taken from an adult man with HIV who was CMV-seropositive.

This chain uses TRBV6-5 with TRBJ1-1; weak D call: TRBD1 (5 bases). Germline assignment: CDR1 MNHEY and CDR2 SVGAGI. V lost 1 base and J 1 base, leaving 10 bases between the germline ends. The CDR3 has 15 residues. The DNA for the CDR3 is TGTGCCAGCAGTTACTGGGGGATACCGAACACTGAAGCTTTCTTT. It yields the protein CASSYWGIPNTEAFF.

As for this clone: Other DNA sequences of this sample code for an identical CDR3. V and J are TRBV3-1 (or the pseudogene TRBV3-2) and TRBJ1-1; weak D call: TRBD1 (6 bases). From germline, CDR1 is LGHDT and CDR2 YNNKEL (reference sequence). The CDR3 contains 14 residues. Trimming removed 1 base from V and 1 base from J, with 7 bases in between. The CDR3 loop reads CASSQAQGNTEAFF. In DNA, the CDR3 is TGTGCCAGCAGCCAAGCACAGGGGAACACTGAAGCTTTCTTT.

This clone was seen just once. The chain combines TRBV3-1 (or the pseudogene TRBV3-2) with TRBJ2-7; D perhaps matches TRBD2 (5 bases). CDR3 length equals 12 residues. Deletions cut 8 bases from V and 3 bases from J, with 11 bases between. In germline, CDR1 is LGHDT, CDR2 YNNKEL (reference sequence). This CDR3 is CASRTAGYEQYF. The CDR3 nucleotides are TGTGCCAGCCGGACGGCGGGCTACGAGCAGTACTTC.